The clone carrying this T cell receptor (beta chain) has more than one count but fewer than ten. The antigen is unknown. This sample is drawn from a study of beta chain features in type 1 diabetes. Findings and limits, study-wide: In every one of the four CD4+ subsets, TCRB CDR3s were moderately but significantly shorter in Type 1 diabetes patients. Naive, central memory and Treg TCRB repertoires seemed to resemble each other more closely in patients than they did in healthy donors. Shorter templates might be favored by PCR, equally in patients and controls.

This CDR3 has 13 amino acids. Trimming removed 6 bases from V and 9 bases from J; junction bases left unmatched: 8. Per the germline V gene, CDR1 is MNHNY and CDR2 is SVGAGI (reference sequence). Sequencing targeted expressed TCRB transcripts, as all isolated RNA had been reverse transcribed. TCRdb keeps only in-frame clones here, not all; method: immunoSEQ multiplex PCR. The table shows fewer than 400,000 clones, with roughly 8.8% occurring only once. Cells sorted by CD45RO/CCR7/CD25/CD127/CD95/CD27 comprised CD4+ naive, central memory, regulatory and stem cell-like memory cells. The chain uses TRBV6-6 and TRBJ1-2; TRBD1 matches 9 bases. The clonotype originates from a man aged 25 to 45 with type 1 diabetes. Sequencing was done on a sample of central memory CD4+ T cells from blood. As DNA, the CDR3 is TGTGCCAGCAGACCCCCGGGACAGGGTAGCTACACCTTC. This codes for CASRPPGQGSYTF.